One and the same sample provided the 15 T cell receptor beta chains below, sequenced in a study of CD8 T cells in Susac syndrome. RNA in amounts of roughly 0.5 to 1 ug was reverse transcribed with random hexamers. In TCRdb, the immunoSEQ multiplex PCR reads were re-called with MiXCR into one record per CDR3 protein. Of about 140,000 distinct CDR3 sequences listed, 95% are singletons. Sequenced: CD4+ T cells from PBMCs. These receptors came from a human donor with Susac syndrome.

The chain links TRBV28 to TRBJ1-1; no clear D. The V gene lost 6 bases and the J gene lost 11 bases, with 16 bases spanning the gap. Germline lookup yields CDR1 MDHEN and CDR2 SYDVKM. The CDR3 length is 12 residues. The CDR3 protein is CASSQVRYRAFF. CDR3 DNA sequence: TGTGCCAGCAGCCAGGTCAGATATCGGGCTTTCTTT.

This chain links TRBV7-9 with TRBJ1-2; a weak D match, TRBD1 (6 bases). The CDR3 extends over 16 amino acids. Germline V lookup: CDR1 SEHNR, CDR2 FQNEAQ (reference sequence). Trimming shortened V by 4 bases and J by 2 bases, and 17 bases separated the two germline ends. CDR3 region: CASSSVGGTANYGYTF. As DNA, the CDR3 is TGTGCCAGCAGCTCGGTGGGGGGCACCGCCAACTATGGCTACACCTTC.

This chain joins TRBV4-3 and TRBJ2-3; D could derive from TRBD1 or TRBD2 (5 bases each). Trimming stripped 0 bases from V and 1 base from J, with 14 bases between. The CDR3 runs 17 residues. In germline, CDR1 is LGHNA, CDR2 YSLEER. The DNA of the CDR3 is TGCGCCAGCAGCCAAGATTGGACCTGGGACGGCACAGATACGCAGTATTTT. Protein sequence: CASSQDWTWDGTDTQYF.

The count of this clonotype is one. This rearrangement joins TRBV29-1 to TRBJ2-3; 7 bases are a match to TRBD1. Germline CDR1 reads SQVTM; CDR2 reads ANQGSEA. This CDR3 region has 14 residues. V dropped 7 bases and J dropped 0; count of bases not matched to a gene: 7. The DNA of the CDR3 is TGCAGCGGCCGACAGGGCTGGAGCACAGATACGCAGTATTTT. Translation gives CSGRQGWSTDTQYF.

Here the CDR3 reads CATSDLSGDSYNEQFF. DNA of the CDR3: TGTGCCACCAGTGATTTGTCGGGGGATTCCTACAATGAGCAGTTCTTC. The chain joins TRBV24-1 to TRBJ2-1, with D perhaps TRBD2 (6 bases). The CDR3 consists of 16 residues. Germline V gene sequence: CDR1 KGHDR, CDR2 SFDVKD. V was shortened by 0 bases and J by 1 base, with 9 bases between the two germline ends.

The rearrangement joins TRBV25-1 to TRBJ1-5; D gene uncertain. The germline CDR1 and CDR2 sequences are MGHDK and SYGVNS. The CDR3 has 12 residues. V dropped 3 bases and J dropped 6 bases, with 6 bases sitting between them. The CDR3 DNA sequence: TGTGCCAGCAGTGATGGTTTTCAGCCCCAGCATTTT. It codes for CASSDGFQPQHF.

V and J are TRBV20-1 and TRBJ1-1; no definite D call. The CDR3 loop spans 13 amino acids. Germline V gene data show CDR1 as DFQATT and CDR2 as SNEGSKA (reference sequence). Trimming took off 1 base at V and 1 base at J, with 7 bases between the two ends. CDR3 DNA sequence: TGCAGTGCTAGAGGGGTAGAGAACACTGAAGCTTTCTTT. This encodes CSARGVENTEAFF.

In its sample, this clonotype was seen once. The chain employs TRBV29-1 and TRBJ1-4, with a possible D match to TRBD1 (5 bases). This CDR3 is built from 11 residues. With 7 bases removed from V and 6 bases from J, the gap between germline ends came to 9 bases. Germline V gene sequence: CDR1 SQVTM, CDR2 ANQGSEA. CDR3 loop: CSAGQDEKLFF. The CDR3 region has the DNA TGCAGCGCCGGACAAGATGAAAAACTGTTTTTT.

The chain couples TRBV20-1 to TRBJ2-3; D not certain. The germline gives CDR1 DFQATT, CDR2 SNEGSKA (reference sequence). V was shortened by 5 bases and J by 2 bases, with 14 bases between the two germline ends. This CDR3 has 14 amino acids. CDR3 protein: CSAFGGPPTDTQYF. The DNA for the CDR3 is TGCAGTGCTTTCGGTGGACCACCCACAGATACGCAGTATTTT.

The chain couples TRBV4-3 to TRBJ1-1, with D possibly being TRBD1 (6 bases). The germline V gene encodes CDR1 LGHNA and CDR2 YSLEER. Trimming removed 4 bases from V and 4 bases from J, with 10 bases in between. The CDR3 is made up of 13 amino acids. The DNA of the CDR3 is TGCGCCAGCAGCCGGGGGGCCTCCACTGAAGCTTTCTTT. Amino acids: CASSRGASTEAFF.

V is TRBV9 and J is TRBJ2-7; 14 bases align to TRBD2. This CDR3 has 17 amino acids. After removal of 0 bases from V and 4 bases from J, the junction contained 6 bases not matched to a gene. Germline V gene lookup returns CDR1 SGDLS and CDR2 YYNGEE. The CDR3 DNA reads TGTGCCAGCAGCGTAGGACTAGCGGGAGGGTCCTCGTACGAGCAGTACTTC. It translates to CASSVGLAGGSSYEQYF.

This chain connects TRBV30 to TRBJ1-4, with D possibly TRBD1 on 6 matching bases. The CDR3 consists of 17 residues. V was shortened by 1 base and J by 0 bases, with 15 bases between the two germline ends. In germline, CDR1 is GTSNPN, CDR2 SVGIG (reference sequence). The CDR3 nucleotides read TGTGCCTGGAGTGGACCAGGGGAGATCACAACTAATGAAAAACTGTTTTTT. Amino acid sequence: CAWSGPGEITTNEKLFF.

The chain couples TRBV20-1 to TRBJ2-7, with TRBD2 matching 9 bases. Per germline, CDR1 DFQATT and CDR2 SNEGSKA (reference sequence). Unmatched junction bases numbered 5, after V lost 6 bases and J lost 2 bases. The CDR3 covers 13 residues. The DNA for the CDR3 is TGCAGTGCAGGACTAGCGCGGACCTACGAGCAGTACTTC. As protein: CSAGLARTYEQYF.

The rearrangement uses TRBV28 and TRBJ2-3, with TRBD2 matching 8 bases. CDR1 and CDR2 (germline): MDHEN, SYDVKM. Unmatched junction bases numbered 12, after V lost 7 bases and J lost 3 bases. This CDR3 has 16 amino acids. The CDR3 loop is CASTSLPGLGTDTQYF. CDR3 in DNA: TGTGCCAGCACCTCTCTCCCGGGACTAGGAACAGATACGCAGTATTTT. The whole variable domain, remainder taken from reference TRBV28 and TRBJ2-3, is DVKVTQSSRYLVKRTGEKVFLECVQDMDHENMFWYRQDPGLGLRLIYFSYDVKMKEKGDIPEGYSVSREKKERFSLILESASTNQTSMYLCASTSLPGLGTDTQYFGPGTRLTVL.

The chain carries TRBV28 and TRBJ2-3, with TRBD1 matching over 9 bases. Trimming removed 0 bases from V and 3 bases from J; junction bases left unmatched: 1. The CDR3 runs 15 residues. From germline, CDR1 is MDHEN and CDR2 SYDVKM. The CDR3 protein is CASSLWGQGTDTQYF. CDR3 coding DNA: TGTGCCAGCAGTTTATGGGGACAGGGTACAGATACGCAGTATTTT.